The sequence of this T cell receptor beta chain was determined in a study of cytomegalovirus exposure and HLA in healthy donors. The overall study: In a later analysis, it was reported that the roughly 120 validation repertoires had been produced on the same platform as the 550 to 700 repertoires belonging to the first cohort.

Findings and caveats of the study: Through in vitro validation, a few CMV-associated chains were shown to be specific for CMV antigens. Some TCR beta chains (about 170 of them) were listed as cytomegalovirus-associated. Reported results showed that the classifier diagnosed cytomegalovirus status with high specificity and sensitivity.

The V gene's germline CDR1 is SEHNR and CDR2 FQNEAQ (reference sequence). The V end was cut by 6 bases, the J end by 5 bases, with 13 bases between. This CDR3 contains 14 residues. A note on this clone: Antigen: not known.

Here immunoSEQ multiplex PCR was the method, and the copy in TCRdb shows in-frame clones only, minus some. The repertoire consists of some 190,000 clones, with about 84% occurring once and the leading ten covering approximately 1.5%. The chain recombines TRBV7-9 with TRBJ2-2, with D maybe TRBD2 (6 bases). Sequencing used PBMCs. The source of this sequence is a woman younger than 30 in good health and CMV-seronegative. CDR3 sequence: CASSTAGLTGELFF. CDR3 nucleotide sequence: TGTGCCAGCAGTACCGCGGGGCTTACCGGGGAGCTGTTTTTT.